This T cell receptor (beta chain) appears in the sequencing data of a study of T cell clusters in autoimmune cytopenias. Study-level results: TRB repertoire shifts in secondary cytopenia and chronic lymphocytic leukemia mostly reflected lymphoma, not autoimmunity.

TRB was amplified from 250 ng of peripheral blood genomic DNA per sample. Comment on this clonotype: Its antigen is as yet unknown.

Germline assignment: CDR1 WNHNN and CDR2 SYGVQD (reference sequence). The CDR3 totals 17 residues. TRB was amplified by touch-down multiplex PCR, primer pools A and B combined. TCRdb re-called the multiplex PCR reads; one entry per CDR3 protein, DNA not given. The sample holds thousands of distinct CDR3 sequences. J is TRBJ2-2 and V is TRBV10-1. The TCR was taken from a human donor with an autoimmune cytopenia or autoimmune hepatitis (not recorded which). The specimen was peripheral blood. CDR3 amino acids: CASSVFGGVENTGELFF.